A selection of T cell receptor beta chains follows, all from one sample in a study of T cell changes during pregnancy in multiple sclerosis. Profiled with immunoSEQ multiplex PCR; TCRdb holds only in-frame clones, not every one. The top ten clones hold 0.45% to 0.6% of a sample with 26,000 or so clones, about nine tenths of them seen once. The source material was CD4+ T cells from peripheral blood mononuclear cells, sampled in the first trimester of pregnancy. These TCRs come from a female donor in good health, enrolled as a control in a pregnancy study. Each CDR3 is given with its conserved first and last residue. Fields, in order: CDR3 protein, CDR3 DNA, J gene, V gene, clone size, D gene. A D gene is named only where the DNA matches it firmly. A row's size may be missing; if present it is once, few, many or a size class.

CASSESGQRLNQPQHF TGCGCCAGCAGTGAGTCGGGACAAAGACTTAATCAGCCCCAGCATTTT TRBJ1-5 TRBV10-2 . .
CASSLDGTGNQPQHF TGCGCCAGCAGCTTGGATGGGACAGGGAATCAGCCCCAGCATTTT TRBJ1-5 TRBV5-1 . TRBD1
CASSLAQAANEKLFF TGCGCCAGCAGCTTGGCACAGGCTGCTAATGAAAAACTGTTTTTT TRBJ1-4 TRBV5-1 . .
CASSLGTGSHTF TGTGCCAGCAGCCTAGGAACAGGGTCACACACCTTC TRBJ1-2 TRBV4-2 . .
CASSPRGSSPSNYGYTF TGTGCCAGCTCACCACGGGGCAGCTCACCCTCTAACTATGGCTACACCTTC TRBJ1-2 TRBV18 . .
CAISPQETGNTIYF TGTGCCATCAGTCCCCAGGAAACTGGAAACACCATATATTTT TRBJ1-3 TRBV10-3 . .
CASSARGSGTGELFF TGTGCCAGTAGTGCCAGGGGGTCGGGGACCGGGGAGCTGTTTTTT TRBJ2-2 TRBV19 . TRBD1
CASRRGTGDRGEQFF TGTGCCAGCCGGCGCGGGACAGGGGATAGGGGGGAGCAGTTCTTC TRBJ2-1 TRBV6-4 . TRBD1
CASSSAGTGADTQYF TGTGCCAGCAGTTCCGCCGGGACAGGGGCAGATACGCAGTATTTT TRBJ2-3 TRBV6-6 . TRBD1
CASSSGGSTNEKLFF TGTGCCAGCAGTTCAGGGGGCTCAACTAATGAAAAACTGTTTTTT TRBJ1-4 TRBV28 . TRBD1
CASSRDRGDTQYF TGTGCCAGCAGCCGGGACAGGGGAGATACGCAGTATTTT TRBJ2-3 TRBV5-4 . TRBD1
CASSLDRDPEAFF TGTGCCAGCAGCCTCGACAGGGACCCTGAAGCTTTCTTT TRBJ1-1 TRBV21-1 . .
CASKRGQGFSPLHF TGTGCCAGTAAGAGGGGACAGGGATTTTCACCCCTCCACTTT TRBJ1-6 TRBV19 . TRBD1
CASRDNAGGYNEQFF TGTGCCAGCAGAGATAACGCGGGGGGATATAATGAGCAGTTCTTC TRBJ2-1 TRBV6-5 . TRBD2
CASSLNPPGLGSHQYF TGTGCCAGCAGCCTCAATCCACCGGGACTAGGATCACATCAGTACTTC TRBJ2-7 TRBV11-2 . TRBD2
CASTLGQAESYGYTF TGTGCCAGCACCCTAGGACAGGCCGAATCCTATGGCTACACCTTC TRBJ1-2 TRBV28 . TRBD1
CASSEDIRTGGISSGANVLTF TGTGCCAGCAGCGAAGATATTAGGACAGGGGGAATTAGCTCTGGGGCCAACGTCCTGACTTTC TRBJ2-6 TRBV6-1 . TRBD1
CASSLGGAGYEQYF TGTGCCAGCAGCTTAGGGGGAGCAGGCTACGAGCAGTACTTC TRBJ2-7 TRBV11-1 . .
CASNSIQGAHDTQYF TGTGCCAGCAATTCGATTCAGGGGGCGCACGATACGCAGTATTTT TRBJ2-3 TRBV6-1 once TRBD1
CASSYSPGNQPQHF TGTGCCAGCAGTTACTCCCCGGGGAATCAGCCCCAGCATTTT TRBJ1-5 TRBV6-5 . .
CATRQDSGYTF TGTGCCACCCGACAGGACTCTGGCTACACCTTC TRBJ1-2 TRBV2 . .
CASSIAEPNYGYTF TGTGCCAGTAGTATAGCGGAGCCTAACTATGGCTACACCTTC TRBJ1-2 TRBV19 . .
CASSLGGAGERETQYF TGTGCCAGCAGTTTGGGGGGCGCGGGGGAGCGGGAGACCCAGTACTTC TRBJ2-5 TRBV28 . .
CASSATAGTSQETQYF TGTGCCAGCAGCGCAACTGCCGGGACTAGCCAAGAGACCCAGTACTTC TRBJ2-5 TRBV9 . TRBD2
CASSHESRGPEAFF TGTGCCAGCAGCCATGAAAGTAGGGGGCCTGAAGCTTTCTTT TRBJ1-1 TRBV4-2 few TRBD1
CASSPLGGGGNTIYF TGTGCCAGCAGCCCATTAGGCGGGGGTGGAAACACCATATATTTT TRBJ1-3 TRBV9 . .
CAWSVSRVTGELFF TGTGCCTGGAGTGTATCCCGGGTAACCGGGGAGCTGTTTTTT TRBJ2-2 TRBV30 . .
CAAAGTVVDYGYTF TGTGCCGCCGCCGGGACAGTTGTTGACTATGGCTACACCTTC TRBJ1-2 TRBV10-3 few TRBD1
CASRPGSSEKLFF TGTGCCAGCAGGCCAGGGTCAAGCGAAAAACTGTTTTTT TRBJ1-4 TRBV28 . .
CASSVDPLGGGAGRYEQYF TGTGCCAGCAGCGTAGATCCCCTAGGGGGGGGCGCGGGTAGATACGAGCAGTACTTC TRBJ2-7 TRBV9 . .
CASSQGSGTGGGEQYF TGTGCCAGCAGCCAAGGATCTGGGACTGGGGGGGGCGAGCAGTACTTC TRBJ2-7 TRBV4-2 . TRBD2
CASSRRAGAQETQYF TGTGCCAGCAGCCGTCGGGCGGGGGCCCAGGAGACCCAGTACTTC TRBJ2-5 TRBV11-1 . .
CASSYSWTGANYGYTF TGTGCCAGCAGTTACTCCTGGACAGGAGCTAACTATGGCTACACCTTC TRBJ1-2 TRBV6-5 . TRBD1
CASSQEGLAAREQYF TGTGCCAGCAGCCAAGAGGGACTAGCGGCTCGGGAGCAGTACTTC TRBJ2-7 TRBV5-4 . TRBD2
CASSLAPSGTTDTQYF TGTGCCAGCAGCTTGGCTCCTAGCGGGACCACAGATACGCAGTATTTT TRBJ2-3 TRBV5-6 once TRBD2
CASNRREGSNEQFF TGTGCCAGCAACCGCCGGGAAGGGTCCAATGAGCAGTTCTTC TRBJ2-1 TRBV2 once .
CASSGGGQETQYF TGTGCCAGCAGTGGCGGGGGACAAGAGACCCAGTACTTC TRBJ2-5 TRBV6-6 . TRBD2
CAISEGGTGGTDTQYF TGTGCCATCAGTGAGGGGGGGACAGGGGGTACAGATACGCAGTATTTT TRBJ2-3 TRBV10-3 . TRBD1
CASRPPSNRVLLGYTF TGTGCCAGCAGACCCCCCTCGAACAGGGTTCTATTAGGCTACACCTTC TRBJ1-2 TRBV2 . .
CASRGQGFVYEQYF TGTGCCAGCAGGGGACAGGGATTCGTATACGAGCAGTACTTC TRBJ2-7 TRBV28 once TRBD1
CAWSEDRLQETQYF TGTGCCTGGAGTGAGGACAGATTACAAGAGACCCAGTACTTC TRBJ2-5 TRBV30 . .
CASSWGGAFDEQFF TGTGCCAGCAGCTGGGGCGGGGCCTTCGATGAGCAGTTCTTC TRBJ2-1 TRBV11-2 . .
CASSLAVSRATGELFF TGTGCCAGCAGCTTAGCGGTGAGCAGGGCCACCGGGGAGCTGTTTTTT TRBJ2-2 TRBV7-9 . .
CASSYWAGGSYEQYF TGTGCCAGCAGTTACTGGGCAGGAGGGTCCTACGAGCAGTACTTC TRBJ2-7 TRBV6-5 . .
CASSLERGETQYF TGTGCCAGCAGCTTAGAGCGGGGAGAGACCCAGTACTTC TRBJ2-5 TRBV7-2 . TRBD2
CASSLIGADGYTF TGTGCCAGCAGCTTAATTGGGGCGGATGGCTACACCTTC TRBJ1-2 TRBV7-8 . .
CAWSVRTGENQPQHF TGTGCCTGGAGTGTTAGGACAGGGGAAAATCAGCCCCAGCATTTT TRBJ1-5 TRBV30 . TRBD1
CASSTDIAGYTF TGTGCCAGCAGCACGGACATTGCCGGCTACACCTTC TRBJ1-2 TRBV11-2 . .
CASSFDRDREHEQYF TGTGCCAGCAGCTTCGACCGGGACAGGGAACACGAGCAGTACTTC TRBJ2-7 TRBV11-2 . TRBD1
CASSGSIDTPAFF TGTGCCAGCAGCGGATCAATAGACACTCCGGCTTTCTTT TRBJ1-1 TRBV11-3 . .
CSAGQNTEAFF TGCAGTGCTGGACAAAACACTGAAGCTTTCTTT TRBJ1-1 TRBV20-1 medium-sized .
CASSQDSGRASRQFF TGTGCCAGCAGCCAAGATAGCGGGAGGGCCAGTAGGCAGTTCTTC TRBJ2-1 TRBV14 few TRBD2
CASSSGEARDSNQPQHF TGTGCCAGTAGTTCTGGGGAGGCCAGGGATAGCAATCAGCCCCAGCATTTT TRBJ1-5 TRBV19 . .
CASSQVPLAGNTGELFF TGCGCCAGCAGCCAAGTTCCACTAGCGGGGAACACCGGGGAGCTGTTTTTT TRBJ2-2 TRBV4-3 . TRBD2
CATARQPTNEKLFF TGTGCCACCGCCAGACAGCCAACTAATGAAAAACTGTTTTTT TRBJ1-4 TRBV19 once .
CSVTGLAHQETQYF TGCAGCGTGACAGGACTAGCTCACCAAGAGACCCAGTACTTC TRBJ2-5 TRBV29-1 . TRBD2
CASSFSGGTDTQYF TGTGCCAGCAGCTTTAGCGGGGGCACAGATACGCAGTATTTT TRBJ2-3 TRBV7-9 . TRBD2
CASSIEERTYNEQFF TGTGCCAGTAGTATAGAGGAGCGAACTTACAATGAGCAGTTCTTC TRBJ2-1 TRBV19 . .